The 32 T cell receptor beta chains in this list originate from one sample, sequenced in a study of control samples from healthy donors and cancer patients. Produced via immunoSEQ multiplex PCR; TCRdb's table is partial and in-frame only. The repertoire includes some 150,000 clones, more than 90% of them detected once, and 3.2% sits in the top ten. The sequencing sample was made of blood. Every receptor here comes from a man aged 25-45 years in good health.

The V call is TRBV2, the J call TRBJ1-2; 8 bases map to TRBD1. There are 16 residues in the CDR3. Looked up from germline, CDR1 is SNHLY and CDR2 is FYNNEI. J lost 8 bases, V lost 2 bases, and 13 bases had no gene match. The CDR3 DNA sequence: TGTGCCAGCAGTGAACCTCTCGGACAGGGCTCCAAGGGCTACACCTTC. Protein: CASSEPLGQGSKGYTF.

The chain carries TRBV28 and TRBJ1-4; perhaps TRBD1 as D (6 bases). V was pared by 6 bases and J by 8 bases, with 19 bases between. Germline lookup yields CDR1 MDHEN and CDR2 SYDVKM. The CDR3 has 15 amino acids. The CDR3 reads CASSTRTHRGEKLFF. The CDR3 DNA sequence: TGTGCCAGCAGCACCAGGACTCATAGGGGGGAAAAACTGTTTTTT.

The DNA for the CDR3 is TGTGCCAGCAGCTTAGGGTGGAACACAGATACGCAGTATTTT. Amino acid sequence: CASSLGWNTDTQYF. The chain employs TRBV7-2 and TRBJ2-3; D remains ambiguous. The CDR3 contains 14 residues. CDR1 is SGHTA and CDR2 is FQGNSA in the germline V gene. Trimming shortened V by 1 base and J by 2 bases, and 7 bases separated the two germline ends.

This rearrangement joins TRBV29-1 to TRBJ1-1; D is ambiguous. Germline lookup yields CDR1 SQVTM and CDR2 ANQGSEA. CDR3 length equals 12 residues. V was cut by 0 bases and J by 6 bases, with 8 bases left in between. The CDR3 loop reads CSVEDQMPEAFF. As DNA, the CDR3 is TGCAGCGTTGAAGATCAGATGCCTGAAGCTTTCTTT.

The chain recombines TRBV29-1 with TRBJ1-1; D uncertain. Trimming cost V 5 bases and J 5 bases, with 6 bases left between them. This CDR3 comprises 10 residues. Germline V lookup: CDR1 SQVTM, CDR2 ANQGSEA. The CDR3 region has the DNA TGCAGCGTTCCGGAGACTGAAGCTTTCTTT. Its protein is CSVPETEAFF.

The chain combines TRBV11-2 with TRBJ2-5; D is uncertain. Deletions cut 0 bases from V and 2 bases from J, with 4 bases between. This CDR3 region has 13 residues. Germline assignment: CDR1 SGHAT and CDR2 FQNNGV. As DNA, the CDR3 is TGTGCCAGCAGCTTAGACCAACAAGAGACCCAGTACTTC. Its protein is CASSLDQQETQYF.

This chain joins TRBV7-3 and TRBJ2-3; no reliable D call. Germline V gene lookup returns CDR1 SGHTA and CDR2 FQGTGA. V was trimmed by 0 bases and J by 5 bases, leaving 15 bases between them. CDR3 length equals 16 residues. The CDR3 protein is CASSLTASWAVDTQYF. The CDR3 nucleotides read TGTGCCAGCAGCTTAACCGCGTCGTGGGCGGTAGATACGCAGTATTTT.

The rearrangement links TRBV9 to TRBJ2-1; perhaps TRBD2 as D (6 bases). Trimming left V 4 bases short and J 0 bases short, with 11 bases between. This CDR3 is 15 amino acids long. Germline CDR1 is SGDLS and CDR2 is YYNGEE. CDR3 sequence reads: CASSSGTSSYNEQFF. The CDR3 DNA reads as TGTGCCAGCAGCTCTGGGACTTCCTCCTACAATGAGCAGTTCTTC.

The rearrangement uses TRBV29-1 and TRBJ2-2, with no clear D. V was pared by 3 bases and J by 7 bases, with 15 bases between. From germline, CDR1 is SQVTM and CDR2 ANQGSEA. The CDR3 contains 14 residues. CDR3 nucleotides: TGCAGCGTTGACTCGGCAAACGGAAACGGGGAGCTGTTTTTT. Amino acid sequence: CSVDSANGNGELFF.

This clone appeared a single time. The genes are TRBV9 and TRBJ2-1, with TRBD1 matching 10 bases. J gave up 6 bases and V 0 bases, and 18 bases lay outside the gene matches. Germline assignment: CDR1 SGDLS and CDR2 YYNGEE. CDR3 length: 20 residues. CDR3 amino acids: CASSVEGQGVRGIGANEQFF. The CDR3 region has the DNA TGTGCCAGCAGCGTAGAAGGACAGGGGGTTAGGGGGATAGGGGCCAATGAGCAGTTCTTC.

This chain connects TRBV30 to TRBJ1-5, with TRBD1 matching 7 bases. V was pared by 1 base and J by 5 bases, with 2 bases of the junction left unmatched. The CDR3 is 13 residues long. Germline CDR1 is GTSNPN and CDR2 is SVGIG (reference sequence). CDR3 nucleotides: TGTGCCTGGAGTGGACAGGGAGATCAGCCCCAGCATTTT. It codes for CAWSGQGDQPQHF. The full variable domain, completed using reference TRBV30 and TRBJ1-5, is SQTIHQWPATLVQPVGSPLSLECTVEGTSNPNLYWYRQAAGRGLQLLFYSVGIGQISSEVPQNLSASRPQDRQFILSSKKLLLSDSGFYLCAWSGQGDQPQHFGDGTRLSIL.

J is TRBJ2-7 and V is TRBV28; weak D call: TRBD2 (6 bases). CDR1 MDHEN and CDR2 SYDVKM come from the germline V gene. Trimming pared 3 bases from V and 6 bases from J, leaving 15 bases between. CDR3 length: 14 amino acids. In DNA, the CDR3 is TGTGCCAGCAGTTTTGGAGGGACGATTGGCGAGCAGTACTTC. Translation: CASSFGGTIGEQYF.

The rearrangement links TRBV10-3 to TRBJ1-1; D is unresolved. Germline V gives CDR1 ENHRY, CDR2 SYGVKD. Trimming stripped 11 bases from V and 13 bases from J, with 20 bases between. The CDR3 consists of 11 residues. CDR3: CAVSFTGWVFF. Written as DNA, the CDR3 is TGTGCCGTTTCCTTCACGGGTTGGGTTTTCTTT.

This sequence joins TRBV6-2 or TRBV6-3 and TRBJ2-7; D is unresolved. The CDR3 is 12 residues long. Per germline, CDR1 MNHEY and CDR2 SVGEGT. The V gene lost 3 bases and the J gene lost 5 bases, with 8 bases spanning the gap. CDR3 sequence: CASSYYPNEQYF. The CDR3 DNA sequence: TGTGCCAGCAGTTATTATCCCAACGAGCAGTACTTC.

The chain is built from TRBV9 and TRBJ2-2; no clear D. CDR3 size: 13 residues. The V end was cut by 4 bases, the J end by 1 base, with 5 bases between. Per germline, CDR1 SGDLS and CDR2 YYNGEE. CDR3 in amino acids: CASSSGNTGELFF. Here the CDR3 DNA reads TGTGCCAGCAGCTCAGGGAACACCGGGGAGCTGTTTTTT.

This chain links TRBV28 with TRBJ2-2, with TRBD2 matching over 7 bases. The CDR3 runs to 13 residues. V lost 3 bases and J lost 9; bases outside the gene matches: 4. From germline, CDR1 is MDHEN and CDR2 SYDVKM. CDR3 sequence reads: CASSFGGMWELFF. Written as DNA, the CDR3 is TGTGCCAGCAGTTTCGGGGGGATGTGGGAGCTGTTTTTT.

V gene TRBV5-5 combines with J gene TRBJ1-1, with no clear D. Trimming pared 1 base from V and 4 bases from J, leaving 14 bases between. This CDR3 contains 15 residues. CDR1 SGHKS and CDR2 YYEKEE come from the germline V gene (reference sequence). The CDR3 DNA reads TGTGCCAGCAGCTTGTCTCCCCGACCCAGCACTGAAGCTTTCTTT. Its protein product is CASSLSPRPSTEAFF.

This clone was observed a few times. This chain uses TRBV10-3 with TRBJ1-2; D is unclear. Germline V CDR1 and CDR2: ENHRY, SYGVKD. The CDR3 sequence is 12 residues long. The germline V and J ends were trimmed by 4 bases and 4 bases, with 7 bases remaining between them. This chain's CDR3 is CAISGTPYGYTF. CDR3 in DNA: TGTGCCATCAGTGGAACCCCCTATGGCTACACCTTC.

The rearrangement joins TRBV7-2 to TRBJ2-7; the match to TRBD2 covers 10 bases. The germline V gene has CDR1 SGHTA and CDR2 FQGNSA. The CDR3 has 16 residues. After removal of 5 bases from V and 0 bases from J, the junction contained 7 bases not matched to a gene. CDR3 region: CASSKTGTSASYEQYF. CDR3 DNA sequence: TGTGCCAGCAGCAAAACCGGGACTAGCGCCTCCTACGAGCAGTACTTC.

J is TRBJ2-5 and V is TRBV19; D remains ambiguous. V shed 4 bases and J shed 4 bases, with 7 bases lying between them. Per germline, CDR1 LNHDA and CDR2 SQIVND (reference sequence). The CDR3 has 12 amino acids. CDR3 amino acids: CASSTGAETQYF. The CDR3 nucleotides are TGTGCCAGTAGTACAGGTGCAGAGACCCAGTACTTC.

The rearrangement links TRBV6-2 or TRBV6-3 to TRBJ2-5; D uncertain. V lost 5 bases and J 0 bases, leaving 13 bases between the germline ends. CDR1 MNHEY and CDR2 SVGEGT come from the germline V gene. CDR3 length equals 15 residues. The chain's CDR3 is CASSLPKGYQETQYF. CDR3 DNA: TGTGCCAGCAGTCTCCCGAAAGGGTACCAAGAGACCCAGTACTTC.

This clone was picked up a small number of times. The J gene is TRBJ1-1, the V gene TRBV25-1; no clear D. V was shortened by 4 bases and J by 7 bases, with 10 bases between the two germline ends. Germline loops: CDR1 MGHDK, CDR2 SYGVNS. CDR3 length equals 12 residues. CDR3 protein: CASSGGFSEAFF. In nucleotides, the CDR3 is TGTGCCAGCAGTGGGGGTTTTAGTGAAGCTTTCTTT.

This chain connects TRBV5-1 to TRBJ1-5, with D tentatively TRBD1 (6 bases). Looked up from germline, CDR1 is SGHRS and CDR2 is YFSETQ. This CDR3 has 14 amino acids. Trimming cost V 3 bases and J 2 bases, with 9 bases left between them. The CDR3 is CASSSAGGNQPQHF. CDR3 DNA: TGCGCCAGCAGCTCAGCAGGGGGCAATCAGCCCCAGCATTTT.

V and J are TRBV9 and TRBJ2-1; tentatively, D is TRBD1 (5 bases). With 0 bases removed from V and 8 bases from J, the gap between germline ends came to 12 bases. The CDR3 consists of 14 residues. In germline, CDR1 is SGDLS, CDR2 YYNGEE. CDR3 residues: CASSVEGVDDEQFF. CDR3 in DNA: TGTGCCAGCAGCGTAGAAGGGGTCGACGATGAGCAGTTCTTC.

The chain links TRBV9 to TRBJ1-1; possibly TRBD1 for D (6 bases). Trimming left V 3 bases short and J 11 bases short, with 14 bases between. From germline, CDR1 is SGDLS and CDR2 YYNGEE. The CDR3 covers 12 residues. The CDR3 is CASSAATGRAFF. The CDR3 DNA reads as TGTGCCAGCAGCGCAGCGACAGGAAGGGCTTTCTTT.

The chain carries TRBV6-1 and TRBJ2-1, with D hard to call. CDR1 is MNHNS, CDR2 SASEGT, per germline. CDR3 size: 14 residues. V was shortened by 1 base and J by 0 bases, with 4 bases between the two germline ends. The CDR3 DNA reads TGTGCCAGCAGTGAAGGGAGCTCCTACAATGAGCAGTTCTTC. This gives the protein CASSEGSSYNEQFF.

This chain uses TRBV14 with TRBJ2-3; TRBD1 matches at 8 bases. V trimming: 1 base; J trimming: 4 bases; junction bases outside the gene matches: 1. The CDR3 extends over 14 amino acids. Looked up from germline, CDR1 is SGHDN and CDR2 is FVKESK. CDR3 DNA: TGTGCCAGCAGCCAAGTGACAGGGGCAGATACGCAGTATTTT. Residues: CASSQVTGADTQYF.

The CDR3 loop is CASSQPSGNEQFF. CDR3 DNA sequence: TGTGCCAGCAGCCAACCTAGCGGCAATGAGCAGTTCTTC. The chain couples TRBV4-2 to TRBJ2-1, with 7 positions matching TRBD2. The V gene's germline CDR1 is LGHNA and CDR2 YNFKEQ. V was clipped by 2 bases and J by 6 bases; unmatched bases: 1. This CDR3 is 13 amino acids long.

V and J are TRBV19 and TRBJ2-7; perhaps TRBD1 as D (5 bases). There are 15 residues in the CDR3. V lost 1 base, J lost 5 bases, and 15 bases lay in between. Germline CDR1 and CDR2: LNHDA and SQIVND (reference sequence). CDR3: CASSIGAGKVDEQYF. In nucleotides, the CDR3 is TGTGCCAGTAGTATAGGAGCAGGGAAGGTCGACGAGCAGTACTTC.

This chain uses TRBV10-3 with TRBJ2-5; no clear D. The ends were cut back, 1 base at V and 4 bases at J, with 4 bases in the middle. This CDR3 has 12 amino acids. Germline CDR1 reads ENHRY; CDR2 reads SYGVKD. The CDR3 sequence: CAISELRETQYF. In DNA, the CDR3 is TGTGCCATCAGTGAGTTACGAGAGACCCAGTACTTC.

DNA of the CDR3: TGTGCCAGTAGTGCTGTTTTGAGGGGTAGCAATCAGCCCCAGCATTTT. It codes for CASSAVLRGSNQPQHF. The chain links TRBV19 to TRBJ1-5; tentatively, D is TRBD1 (5 bases). Germline V gene sequence: CDR1 LNHDA, CDR2 SQIVND (reference sequence). Trimming took off 5 bases at V and 0 bases at J, with 14 bases between the two ends. This CDR3 has 16 amino acids.

The CDR3 coding sequence is TGTGCCTGGAGTGTACAGGGGCTCTCCTACGAGCAGTACTTC. It yields the protein CAWSVQGLSYEQYF. This rearrangement joins TRBV30 to TRBJ2-7; 7 positions agree with TRBD1. Germline CDR1 GTSNPN, CDR2 SVGIG (reference sequence). This CDR3 is 14 amino acids long. The V and J ends lost 0 bases and 0 bases, in that order; junction bases with no gene match: 2.